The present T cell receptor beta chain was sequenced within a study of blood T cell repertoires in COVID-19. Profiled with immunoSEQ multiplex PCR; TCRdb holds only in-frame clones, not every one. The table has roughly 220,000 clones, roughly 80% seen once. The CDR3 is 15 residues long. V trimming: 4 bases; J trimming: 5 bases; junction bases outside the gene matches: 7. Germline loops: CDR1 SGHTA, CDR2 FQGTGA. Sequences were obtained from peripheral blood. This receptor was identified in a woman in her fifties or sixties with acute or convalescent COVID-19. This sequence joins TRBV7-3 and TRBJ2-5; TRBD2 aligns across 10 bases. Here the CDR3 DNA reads TGTGCCAGCAGCTCGCAGCGGGGGGGCCCGGAGACCCAGTACTTC. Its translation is CASSSQRGGPETQYF.